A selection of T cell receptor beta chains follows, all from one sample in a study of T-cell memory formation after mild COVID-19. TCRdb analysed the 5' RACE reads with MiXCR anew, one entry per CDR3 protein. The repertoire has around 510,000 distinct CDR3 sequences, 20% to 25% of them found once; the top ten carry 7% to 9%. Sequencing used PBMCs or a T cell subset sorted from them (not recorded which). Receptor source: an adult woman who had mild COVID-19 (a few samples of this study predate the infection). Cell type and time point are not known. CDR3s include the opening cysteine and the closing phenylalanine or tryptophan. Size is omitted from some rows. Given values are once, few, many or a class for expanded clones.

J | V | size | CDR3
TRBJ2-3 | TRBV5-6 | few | CASSLWSGRRGTDTQYF
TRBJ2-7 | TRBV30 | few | CAWSVSSPYEQYF
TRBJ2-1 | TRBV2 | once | CASSSGYPGNEQFF
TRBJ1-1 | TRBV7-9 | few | CASSLGKPNTEAFF
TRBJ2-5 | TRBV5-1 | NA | CASSFLGTSRQETQYF
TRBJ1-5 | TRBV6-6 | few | CASSYPGRNQPQHF
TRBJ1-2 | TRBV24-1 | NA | CATSDDRGWNYGYTF
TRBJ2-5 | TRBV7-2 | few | CASSLELAGIRAAQYF
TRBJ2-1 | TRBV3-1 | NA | CASSHPGLESRNEQFF
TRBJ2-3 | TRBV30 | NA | CAWTLAGEPSTDTQYF
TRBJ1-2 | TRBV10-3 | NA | CAISPGGGGYGYTF
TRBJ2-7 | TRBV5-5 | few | CASSLGASVDYEQYF
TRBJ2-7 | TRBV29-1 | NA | CSVDRAREGSYEQYF
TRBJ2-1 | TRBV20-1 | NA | CSARRLAPLNEQFF
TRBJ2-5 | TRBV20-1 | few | CSARGTSGRAEDQETQYF
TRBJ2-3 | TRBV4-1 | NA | CASSQGWGGGDTQYF
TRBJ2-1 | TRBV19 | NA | CASSIVLWREDEQFF
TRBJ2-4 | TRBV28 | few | CASSLPGSARLAKNIQYF
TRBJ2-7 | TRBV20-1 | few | CSAKGGGRYEQYF
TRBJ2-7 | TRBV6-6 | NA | CASSYGTAAYEQYF
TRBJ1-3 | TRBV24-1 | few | CATSDRTGQSSGNTIYF
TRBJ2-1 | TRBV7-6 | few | CASSRSGGASYNEQFF
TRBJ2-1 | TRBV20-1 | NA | CSARTVLGGATYNEQFF
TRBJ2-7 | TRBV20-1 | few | CSARDPGRGLTYEQYF
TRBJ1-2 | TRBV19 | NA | CASSIWGSDYGYTF
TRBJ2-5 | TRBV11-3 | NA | CASSLQGSGTQYF
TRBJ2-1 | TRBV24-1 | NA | CATSGPLAGYYNEQFF
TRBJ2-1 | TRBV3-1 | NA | CASSQASGGNEQFF
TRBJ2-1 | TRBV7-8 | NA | CASSSGQGALREQFF
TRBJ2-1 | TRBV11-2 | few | CASSGSNEQFF
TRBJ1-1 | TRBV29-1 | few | CSAEGQLNTEAFF
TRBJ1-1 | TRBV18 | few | CASSPRTAANTEAFF
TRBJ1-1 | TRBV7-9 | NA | CASNLGQGETEAFF
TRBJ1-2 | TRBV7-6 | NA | CASSAGTARGYTF
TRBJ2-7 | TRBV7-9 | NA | CASSQTPNYEQYF
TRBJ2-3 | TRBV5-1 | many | CASSHGTVHSTDTQYF
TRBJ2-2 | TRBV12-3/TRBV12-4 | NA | CASSLGRINTGELFF
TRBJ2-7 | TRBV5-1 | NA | CASSLLPSGGLYEQYF
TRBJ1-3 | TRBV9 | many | CACPDVPVGNTIYF
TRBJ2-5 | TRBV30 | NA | CAWSVQGAPSETQYF
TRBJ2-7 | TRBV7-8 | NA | CASSLVGLAVYEQYF
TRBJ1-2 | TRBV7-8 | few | CASSSLSGGAFYGYTF
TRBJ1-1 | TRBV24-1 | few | CATSDLTDSEAFF
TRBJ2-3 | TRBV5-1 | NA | CASKLPSTDTQYF
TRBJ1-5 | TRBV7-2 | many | CASSPTTGYQVTQPQHF
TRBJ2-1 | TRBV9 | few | CASSVDGVSYNEQFF